These 17 T cell receptor beta chains were sequenced from one sample in a study of control samples from healthy donors and cancer patients (dated by TCRdb to about 2020). The library was produced with the immunoSEQ multiplex PCR assay. TCRdb took over this immuneACCESS table, retaining in-frame rearrangements with V and J assigned. Such tables are incomplete; in checked studies, under half of the missing clones stem from an unresolved V gene, and the remainder is unexplained. This sample has about 170,000 clones in its table, and 93% of those were observed once. Clones ranked in the top ten supply over 3.5% of the sample. The sample comprised blood. The receptor set was obtained from a woman aged 60 to 75 in good health.

The chain carries TRBV6-6 and TRBJ2-3; 8 nucleotides align to TRBD2. The germline V gene has CDR1 MNHNY and CDR2 SVGAGI (reference sequence). Unmatched junction bases numbered 5, after V lost 2 bases and J lost 4 bases. CDR3 length: 15 amino acids. CDR3 DNA: TGTGCCAGCAGTTACAGCGGGGGTGTGGCAGATACGCAGTATTTT. Protein sequence: CASSYSGGVADTQYF.

The chain recombines TRBV3-1 (or the pseudogene TRBV3-2) with TRBJ2-3; 8 positions match TRBD1. The length of the CDR3 is 15 residues. Trimming removed 7 bases from V and 4 bases from J; junction bases left unmatched: 10. Germline V gene sequence: CDR1 LGHDT, CDR2 YNNKEL (reference sequence). The CDR3 sequence is CASTPANRGADTQYF. In nucleotides, the CDR3 is TGTGCCAGCACCCCAGCCAACAGGGGGGCAGATACGCAGTATTTT.

The chain uses TRBV7-9 and TRBJ1-1, with no clear D. V was trimmed by 5 bases and J by 11 bases, leaving 18 bases between them. Germline CDR1 reads SEHNR; CDR2 reads FQNEAQ (reference sequence). The CDR3 contains 13 residues. CDR3: CASSPLSGVGAFF. Written as DNA, the CDR3 is TGTGCCAGCAGCCCTTTGAGTGGAGTGGGGGCTTTCTTT.

Points on this clone: At one of its ends the junction is not consistent with the germline gene, which may arise from a read error. The J gene is TRBJ1-4, the V gene TRBV18; TRBD1 is a possible D gene (5 bases). The CDR3 is 15 amino acids. In germline, CDR1 is KGHSH, CDR2 LQKENI. CDR3 residues: CASSLQDRTTEKLFF. The CDR3 DNA is TGTGCCAGCTCACTTCAAGACAGAACTACTGAAAAACTGTTTTTT.

CDR3 protein: CASSPQGTRTDTQYF. Written as DNA, the CDR3 is TGTGCCAGCAGTCCACAGGGGACGCGCACAGATACGCAGTATTTT. The V call is TRBV27, the J call TRBJ2-3; 7 bases fit TRBD1. This CDR3 region has 15 residues. CDR1 is MNHEY, CDR2 SMNVEV, per germline (reference sequence). The junction had 6 bases not matched to a gene; V was cut back by 5 bases and J by 1 base.

V and J are TRBV4-1 and TRBJ1-5, with D perhaps matching TRBD1 (5 bases). Germline V lookup: CDR1 MGHRA, CDR2 YSYEKL. With 0 bases removed from V and 5 bases from J, the gap between germline ends came to 14 bases. CDR3 length: 16 residues. CDR3 sequence: CASSQDLAGLDQPQHF. The CDR3 DNA sequence: TGCGCCAGCAGCCAAGATCTCGCAGGGTTGGATCAGCCCCAGCATTTT.

This chain joins TRBV19 and TRBJ1-2; 7 positions match TRBD1. V lost 5 bases and J lost 8; bases outside the gene matches: 11. Germline V lookup: CDR1 LNHDA, CDR2 SQIVND (reference sequence). The CDR3 has 14 residues. This CDR3 reads CASSPPGQYTGYTF. Here the CDR3 DNA reads TGTGCCAGTAGTCCTCCGGGACAGTATACGGGCTACACCTTC.

The chain employs TRBV4-1 and TRBJ2-1; D gene ambiguous. V lost 3 bases to trimming and J lost 1 base, with 7 bases between them. Germline lookup yields CDR1 MGHRA and CDR2 YSYEKL. This CDR3 region has 14 residues. CDR3 loop: CASSQSRSYNEQFF. The CDR3 nucleotides read TGCGCCAGCAGCCAGTCACGGTCCTACAATGAGCAGTTCTTC.

V is TRBV18 and J is TRBJ1-1, with D uncertain. The CDR3 runs 13 residues. Trimming pared 2 bases from V and 11 bases from J, leaving 15 bases between. Looked up from germline, CDR1 is KGHSH and CDR2 is LQKENI. CDR3 sequence reads: CASSPDGRVDAFF. CDR3 DNA sequence: TGTGCCAGCTCACCAGACGGAAGGGTAGACGCTTTCTTT.

The V and J genes are TRBV3-1 (or the pseudogene TRBV3-2) and TRBJ2-1, with TRBD2 matching 9 bases. Germline trimming cut 3 bases from V and 8 bases from J; bases unmatched to any gene: 8. This CDR3 spans 15 amino acids. CDR1 is LGHDT and CDR2 is YNNKEL in the germline V gene (reference sequence). CDR3 nucleotides: TGTGCCAGCAGCCATCTCGGCGGGGGGGTCCATGAGCAGTTCTTC. Translation gives CASSHLGGGVHEQFF.

The CDR3 DNA follows: TGTGCCATCAGCCGGGACAGGGGTTCTGGAAACACCATATATTTT. Amino acid sequence: CAISRDRGSGNTIYF. V gene TRBV10-3 combines with J gene TRBJ1-3; 10 nucleotides agree with TRBD1. The germline V gene encodes CDR1 ENHRY and CDR2 SYGVKD. The CDR3 extends over 15 amino acids. V lost 6 bases, J lost 1 base, and 3 bases stayed unmatched.

The chain is built from TRBV27 and TRBJ2-2, with a possible D match to TRBD1 (7 bases). This CDR3 spans 13 amino acids. Trimming stripped 7 bases from V and 5 bases from J, with 11 bases between. Germline V gives CDR1 MNHEY, CDR2 SMNVEV (reference sequence). The DNA for the CDR3 is TGTGCCAGCACCAGGGGGGTAACCGGGGAGCTGTTTTTT. Protein product: CASTRGVTGELFF.

The genes are TRBV5-5 and TRBJ2-1; the match to TRBD2 covers 9 bases. Trimming at V came to 0 bases and at J to 4 bases, leaving 2 bases not matched to a gene. Germline values: CDR1 SGHKS, CDR2 YYEKEE (reference sequence). This CDR3 spans 15 amino acids. CDR3 sequence: CASSLGGGEYNEQFF. The DNA of the CDR3 is TGTGCCAGCAGCTTGGGCGGGGGGGAGTACAATGAGCAGTTCTTC. Looking up the rest from reference TRBV5-5 and TRBJ2-1 gives the full variable domain: DAGVTQSPTHLIKTRGQQVTLRCSPISGHKSVSWYQQVLGQGPQFIFQYYEKEERGRGNFPDRFSARQFPNYSSELNVNALLLGDSALYLCASSLGGGEYNEQFFGPGTRLTVL.

The J gene is TRBJ1-2, the V gene TRBV10-3; 10 bases match TRBD1. Trimming took 6 bases from V and 2 from J; bases not matched to a gene: 6. The germline CDR1 and CDR2 sequences are ENHRY and SYGVKD. This CDR3 spans 15 amino acids. The CDR3 nucleotides read TGTGCCATCAGCCAGGGACAGGGGAGGAACTATGGCTACACCTTC. This codes for CAISQGQGRNYGYTF.

The V call is TRBV11-3, the J call TRBJ2-3, with 13 bases aligning to TRBD2. CDR3 length: 17 residues. J was trimmed by 1 base and V by 4 bases; bases with no gene match: 5. Germline V gene lookup returns CDR1 SGHNT and CDR2 YENEEA. CDR3 region: CASSSPTSGGRTDTQYF. CDR3 nucleotides: TGTGCCAGCAGCTCTCCGACTAGCGGGGGGCGCACAGATACGCAGTATTTT.

This clone was counted ten times or more. CDR3 DNA: TGTGCCAGCAGCTTCCTCCTGGTGAGGGCGGGGGGCTACACCTTC. This codes for CASSFLLVRAGGYTF. The chain carries TRBV5-6 and TRBJ1-2; D gene uncertain. The CDR3 covers 15 residues. Germline V gives CDR1 SGHDT, CDR2 YYEEEE. Trimming removed 2 bases from V and 8 bases from J, with 19 bases in between.

The chain carries TRBV19 and TRBJ2-3, with a possible D match to TRBD2 (5 bases). There are 16 residues in the CDR3. Germline loops: CDR1 LNHDA, CDR2 SQIVND (reference sequence). Trimming removed 6 bases at V and 2 bases at J, with 18 bases between. In DNA form, the CDR3 reads TGTGCCAGTAGCCCCCGTAATTCGGGGTTCACAGATACGCAGTATTTT. This sequence encodes CASSPRNSGFTDTQYF.